This TCR beta chain was retrieved from a study of blood T cells in healthy people across ages. Trimming took 4 bases from V and 8 from J, leaving 13 bases between them. The V gene's germline CDR1 is SGHRS and CDR2 YFSETQ. The CDR3 contains 13 residues. Next came a second PCR, run for about 6 to 11 cycles, which used a sample-barcoded 5' primer along with a J-beta primer mix. At least 2.5 million CDR3-containing paired-end reads were obtained per sample. A single record per CDR3 protein comes from TCRdb applying MiXCR to the 5' RACE reads. The profile shows roughly 1.5 million distinct CDR3 sequences, under 55% of them singletons. Notes on this clonotype: Its antigen is unidentified.

Overall study findings and caveats: Shifts in expanded clonotypes may have been confounded by donor CMV status, which was unknown.

The sequence came from a woman aged 18-29 years in good health. This chain joins TRBV5-1 and TRBJ2-1; D possibly corresponds to TRBD2 (5 bases). The specimen sequenced was blood. The CDR3 DNA reads as TGCGCCAGCAGCCGGGATGGGATGGATGAGCAGTTCTTC. As protein: CASSRDGMDEQFF. The complete variable domain, with remaining parts taken from reference TRBV5-1 and TRBJ2-1, reads KAGVTQTPRYLIKTRGQQVTLSCSPISGHRSVSWYQQTPGQGLQFLFEYFSETQRNKGNFPGRFSGRQFSNSRSEMNVSTLELGDSALYLCASSRDGMDEQFFGPGTRLTVL.